In its sample, the clone carrying this T cell receptor beta chain ranks as medium-sized (0.01 to 0.1%). Antigen unknown. The same CDR3 can be traced to other DNA sequences in this sample. The data are from a study of OX40 agonist ivuxolimab in advanced cancers. Study-level information: Patients were dosed with the agonistic anti-OX40 (CD134) antibody ivuxolimab. Cohort: around 79% men, mean age roughly 60, aged about 20 to 79.

CDR1 is GTSNPN, CDR2 SVGIG, per germline (reference sequence). The CDR3 spans 16 residues. After removal of 0 bases from V and 5 bases from J, the junction contained 7 bases not matched to a gene. Study outcomes and limitations: Averaging showed that CD8+ T cells had more expanded clones than CD4+ did.

Clones were sequenced by immunoSEQ multiplex PCR, and TCRdb holds only the in-frame ones, with some missing. The data show approximately 90,000 clones, roughly nine tenths seen once. V usage is TRBV30 and J usage is TRBJ2-2; TRBD2 aligns across 9 bases. This clonotype was obtained from an adult with an advanced solid tumor such as melanoma, head and neck, liver or kidney cancer. The sample was CD4+ or CD8+ T cells sorted from blood, taken in a trial of the OX40 agonist ivuxolimab. CDR3 in amino acids: CAWSVRGRAGTGELFF. The CDR3 DNA sequence: TGTGCCTGGAGTGTACGCGGGAGGGCCGGGACCGGGGAGCTGTTTTTT.